A single sample gave rise to the 14 T cell receptor beta chains below, sequenced in a study of cytomegalovirus exposure and HLA in healthy donors. A multiplex PCR was run with 60 Vbeta primers and 13 Jbeta primers. Only in-frame clones appear in the TCRdb table, and some are missing; sequencing was by immunoSEQ multiplex PCR. The sample consists of approximately 55,000 clones, around 85% of them appearing once. Input material: PBMCs. These receptors all stem from a boy under 18 in good health and CMV-seropositive.

The chain is built from TRBV6-5 and TRBJ1-5; no definite D call. This CDR3 is 15 amino acids long. Germline V gene data show CDR1 as MNHEY and CDR2 as SVGAGI. The ends were cut back, 3 bases at V and 6 bases at J, with 15 bases in the middle. The CDR3 DNA reads as TGTGCCAGCAGTTATTCGCGAGGGAAGGGTCAGCCCCAGCATTTT. Residues: CASSYSRGKGQPQHF.

The rearrangement uses TRBV10-3 and TRBJ1-2, with a possible D match to TRBD1 (5 bases). Trimming removed 2 bases at V and 3 bases at J, with 7 bases between. CDR1 is ENHRY, CDR2 SYGVKD, per germline. The CDR3 sequence is 13 residues long. The CDR3 DNA reads as TGTGCCATCAGTGAGGACAGTGACTATGGCTACACCTTC. This gives the protein CAISEDSDYGYTF.

The chain uses TRBV27 and TRBJ1-2; weak D call: TRBD1 (5 bases). The CDR3 runs 15 residues. V lost 5 bases, J lost 7 bases, and 20 bases lay in between. Germline V lookup: CDR1 MNHEY, CDR2 SMNVEV (reference sequence). The CDR3 DNA reads as TGTGCCAGCAGTCTTCGGTGGGGGGATCGGAGTGGCTACACCTTC. It codes for CASSLRWGDRSGYTF.

V is TRBV9 and J is TRBJ2-7; weak D call: TRBD1 (6 bases). CDR1 SGDLS and CDR2 YYNGEE come from the germline V gene. The V and J ends lost 4 bases and 4 bases respectively, with 15 bases between them. The CDR3 has 14 residues. The CDR3 reads CASSQTGLEYEQYF. Written as DNA, the CDR3 is TGTGCCAGCAGCCAAACAGGGTTAGAGTACGAGCAGTACTTC.

This clone was recorded only once. The V gene is TRBV5-1, the J gene TRBJ1-6; D is ambiguous. The CDR3 is made up of 15 amino acids. The V gene lost 0 bases and the J gene lost 14 bases, with 18 bases spanning the gap. From germline, CDR1 is SGHRS and CDR2 YFSETQ. CDR3 sequence reads: CASSLAPREFGSLHF. The CDR3 nucleotides are TGCGCCAGCAGCTTGGCTCCCCGGGAATTCGGATCCCTCCACTTT.

The chain uses TRBV14 and TRBJ2-7, with a tentative D call TRBD2 (5 bases). This CDR3 has 14 amino acids. Per germline, CDR1 SGHDN and CDR2 FVKESK. The V and J ends lost 4 bases and 2 bases respectively, with 12 bases between them. The CDR3 region is CASSRGPATYEQYF. CDR3 DNA sequence: TGTGCCAGCAGCCGAGGGCCGGCAACCTACGAGCAGTACTTC.

This clone was seen a handful of times. The V gene is TRBV5-4, the J gene TRBJ2-1; no firm D call. Germline-derived CDR1 and CDR2 are SGHNT and YYREEE (reference sequence). Between the trimmed V and J ends, which lost 4 bases and 6 bases, there was a span of 11 bases. The CDR3 totals 13 residues. CDR3: CASSQATPNEQFF. The CDR3, as DNA: TGTGCCAGCAGCCAAGCCACCCCCAATGAGCAGTTCTTC.

J is TRBJ2-7 and V is TRBV5-4; a possible D gene is TRBD1 (6 bases). The CDR3 extends over 13 amino acids. The germline CDR1 and CDR2 sequences are SGHNT and YYREEE (reference sequence). The V end was cut by 1 base, the J end by 5 bases, with 10 bases between. The CDR3 DNA reads as TGTGCCAGCAGCTTGCCAGGGGCGGACGAGCAGTACTTC. Translating it yields CASSLPGADEQYF.

This clone has just a few counts. The V call is TRBV9, the J call TRBJ2-3; D is unresolved. Germline V CDR1 and CDR2: SGDLS, YYNGEE. CDR3 length: 16 amino acids. V was pared by 0 bases and J by 0 bases, with 11 bases between. CDR3 amino acids: CASSVGSQISTDTQYF. CDR3 DNA sequence: TGTGCCAGCAGCGTAGGATCGCAGATTAGCACAGATACGCAGTATTTT.

This clone showed up just once. The CDR3 sequence is CASSLSRTGDYEQYF. DNA for the CDR3: TGTGCCAGCAGCTTGTCCCGGACAGGGGACTACGAGCAGTACTTC. The chain employs TRBV5-4 and TRBJ2-7; 9 bases match TRBD1. V was pared by 1 base and J by 3 bases, with 5 bases of the junction left unmatched. There are 15 residues in the CDR3. CDR1 is SGHNT, CDR2 YYREEE, per germline (reference sequence).

This clone was counted once. The V call is TRBV6-6, the J call TRBJ1-4; tentative D call: TRBD1 (5 bases). V shed 2 bases and J shed 11 bases, with 12 bases lying between them. Germline V lookup: CDR1 MNHNY, CDR2 SVGAGI (reference sequence). This CDR3 comprises 13 residues. CDR3 amino acids: CASSYGGGQKLFF. CDR3 coding DNA: TGTGCCAGCAGTTACGGGGGAGGGCAGAAACTGTTTTTT.

The chain uses TRBV5-4 and TRBJ2-7, with unresolved D. Trimming removed 5 bases from V and 0 bases from J, with 9 bases in between. Germline V gene lookup returns CDR1 SGHNT and CDR2 YYREEE (reference sequence). The CDR3 runs to 13 residues. CDR3 loop: CASSLESSYEQYF. DNA for the CDR3: TGTGCCAGCAGTCTAGAGAGCTCCTACGAGCAGTACTTC. Looking up the rest from reference TRBV5-4 and TRBJ2-7 gives the full variable domain: ETGVTQSPTHLIKTRGQQVTLRCSSQSGHNTVSWYQQALGQGPQFIFQYYREEENGRGNFPPRFSGLQFPNYSSELNVNALELDDSALYLCASSLESSYEQYFGPGTRLTVT.

This clone appeared a few times. The rearrangement links TRBV5-4 to TRBJ1-5; 8 bases are a match to TRBD1. The trim removed 4 bases at V and 8 bases at J, leaving 5 bases unmatched. CDR3 length: 13 amino acids. Germline-derived CDR1 and CDR2 are SGHNT and YYREEE (reference sequence). The CDR3 reads CASSQGALEPQHF. CDR3 in DNA: TGTGCCAGCAGCCAGGGGGCTTTGGAGCCCCAGCATTTT.

The chain combines TRBV7-3 with TRBJ2-1, with TRBD1 as a possible D gene (5 bases). The CDR3 is 14 residues long. The germline V and J ends were trimmed by 5 bases and 2 bases, with 10 bases remaining between them. The germline gives CDR1 SGHTA, CDR2 FQGTGA. The CDR3 DNA reads TGTGCCAGCAGCCCTGACAGAGCCTACAATGAGCAGTTCTTC. This gives the protein CASSPDRAYNEQFF.